This TCR beta chain is drawn from a study of identical twins. The V segment lost 3 bases and the J segment 13 bases; nucleotides outside the gene matches: 14. The CDR3 spans 16 residues. CDR1 and CDR2 from the germline V gene are LGHNA and YNFKEQ. TCRdb re-called the 5' RACE reads through MiXCR, storing one row per CDR3 protein. The table lists around 500,000 distinct CDR3 sequences, 12% to 15% of them singletons. The same data also contributed to another study, on yellow fever vaccine responses in identical twins.

The source of this sequence is a woman aged 18 to 35 in good health. The sequenced sample was CD4+ T cells sorted from blood. The chain combines TRBV4-2 with TRBJ2-3; 12 bases align to TRBD2. The chain's CDR3 is CASSQALAGGPVREYF. CDR3 nucleotide sequence: TGTGCCAGCAGCCAGGCACTAGCGGGGGGTCCTGTGAGGGAGTATTTT.